The sequence of this TCR beta chain was determined in a study of blood T cell repertoires in COVID-19. At the level of the study: There were acute and convalescent COVID-19 samples, and they came from the United States, Italy and Spain. PBMCs, B-cell-depleted T cells, or T cells were the source of the cDNA or gDNA that made up the material.

Original handling: Quantification of nucleated cells was approximated via reference gene primer amplification. Assay: immunoSEQ multiplex PCR; the TCRdb copy retains only in-frame clones and omits some. Clone size and V and J calls were adopted from that table, with D and trimming inferred from the DNA. Of some 280,000 clones in the sample, 70% to 90% were seen once. CDR3 length: 14 amino acids. The J segment lost 2 bases and the V segment lost 3 bases, leaving 4 bases of the junction unmatched. Per the germline V gene, CDR1 is SGHNT and CDR2 is YYREEE (reference sequence). Material for sequencing was peripheral blood. This chain links TRBV5-4 with TRBJ2-7; 8 nucleotides align to TRBD2. The source of this sequence is a woman aged 55 to 70 with acute or convalescent COVID-19. CDR3 sequence (DNA): TGTGCCAGCAGCTCCGGGGGGGTCGCCTACGAGCAGTACTTC. As protein: CASSSGGVAYEQYF.